This passage covers 18 T cell receptor beta chains from one sample sequenced in a study of T cells in Graves' hyperthyroidism and ophthalmopathy. Amplified regions were TCR beta CDR3 sequences from RNA transcripts. TCR CDR3 underwent first-round RT-PCR with the HTBI primer set. TCRdb re-called the multiplex PCR reads with MiXCR, one entry per CDR3 protein. Of 400,000 to 500,000 distinct CDR3 sequences listed, around 14% are singletons. Input material: blood. The receptors here all came from a woman aged 18-29 years with Graves' hyperthyroidism.

The chain has TRBV19 and TRBJ2-1; weak D call: TRBD2 (5 bases). CDR1 is LNHDA and CDR2 is SQIVND in the germline V gene (reference sequence). There are 16 residues in the CDR3. The V gene lost 9 bases and the J gene lost 0 bases, with 18 bases spanning the gap. CDR3 coding DNA: TGTGCCAGCGCCCAAGAGGCGGGTTTCTCCTACAATGAGCAGTTCTTC. Amino acids: CASAQEAGFSYNEQFF.

This clonotype occurred many times. The chain employs TRBV12-3 or TRBV12-4 and TRBJ2-7; 7 bases map to TRBD1. Trimming at V came to 3 bases and at J to 7 bases, leaving 9 bases not matched to a gene. This CDR3 region has 14 residues. Here the CDR3 DNA reads TGTGCCAGCAGTTTCCGGGACAGAGTTTTGGAGCAGTACTTC. Protein product: CASSFRDRVLEQYF.

This clonotype was observed at least ten times. The chain combines TRBV19 with TRBJ1-1; no clear D. Germline assignment: CDR1 LNHDA and CDR2 SQIVND (reference sequence). Trimming shortened V by 6 bases and J by 5 bases, and 16 bases separated the two germline ends. The CDR3 covers 14 residues. The CDR3 protein is CASRKEAFGTEAFF. The CDR3 DNA reads TGTGCCAGTAGGAAGGAGGCCTTCGGGACTGAAGCTTTCTTT.

The V call is TRBV6-5, the J call TRBJ1-1; D remains unclear. Germline V lookup: CDR1 MNHEY, CDR2 SVGAGI. Trimming removed 6 bases at V and 3 bases at J, with 17 bases between. The CDR3 runs to 15 residues. CDR3 in DNA: TGTGCCAGCAGATTAGGGATCACCTTTGACACTGAAGCTTTCTTT. Encoded protein: CASRLGITFDTEAFF.

The CDR3 DNA reads TGTGCCAGCAGCCAAGAGGCGGGAGGATCGGATGAGCAGTTCTTC. Protein sequence: CASSQEAGGSDEQFF. The chain carries TRBV4-2 and TRBJ2-1; 8 bases fit TRBD2. CDR1 is LGHNA and CDR2 is YNFKEQ in the germline V gene. The CDR3 length is 15 residues. V shed 0 bases, J shed 8 bases, and the junction held 6 bases outside the gene matches.

The chain carries TRBV14 and TRBJ2-5, with D unresolved. Germline values: CDR1 SGHDN, CDR2 FVKESK. There are 15 residues in the CDR3. Trimming shortened V by 1 base and J by 5 bases, and 14 bases separated the two germline ends. CDR3 DNA: TGTGCCAGCAGCCAAGTACGGGTCAGTGGGGAGACCCAGTACTTC. It yields the protein CASSQVRVSGETQYF.

This clonotype was found many times. V usage is TRBV11-3 and J usage is TRBJ2-1; D remains ambiguous. CDR3 size: 15 residues. The ends were cut back, 1 base at V and 6 bases at J, with 13 bases in the middle. The germline gives CDR1 SGHNT, CDR2 YENEEA. The CDR3 reads CASSLGLIGGNEQFF. Here the CDR3 DNA reads TGTGCCAGCAGCTTAGGCCTCATTGGCGGCAATGAGCAGTTCTTC.

This clonotype is a singleton in its sample. Since a much larger clone is just one base distant, this may be a read error. The chain carries TRBV27 and TRBJ2-2, with D maybe TRBD2 (6 bases). Trimming took off 3 bases at V and 1 base at J, with 12 bases between the two ends. The CDR3 has 16 amino acids. Germline V gene lookup returns CDR1 MNHEY and CDR2 SMNVEV (reference sequence). The CDR3 coding sequence is TGTGCCAGCAGTTTTGAGACGGGACTGAACACCGGGGAGCTGTTTTTT. This gives the protein CASSFETGLNTGELFF.

There are many counts of this clonotype. The chain carries TRBV12-3 or TRBV12-4 and TRBJ1-2; D is perhaps TRBD1 (5 bases). The CDR3 loop spans 14 amino acids. Trimming cost V 2 bases and J 5 bases, with 12 bases left between them. This CDR3 is CASSLRQSLYGYTF. The DNA of the CDR3 is TGTGCCAGCAGTTTAAGACAGTCCCTTTATGGCTACACCTTC.

The V and J genes are TRBV10-3 and TRBJ2-1, with unresolved D. This CDR3 has 11 amino acids. V dropped 4 bases and J dropped 6 bases, with 4 bases sitting between them. Per the germline V gene, CDR1 is ENHRY and CDR2 is SYGVKD. CDR3 residues: CAISALNEQFF. CDR3 in DNA: TGTGCCATCAGTGCGCTCAATGAGCAGTTCTTC.

This clonotype was recorded at least ten times. This chain links TRBV24-1 with TRBJ2-4; no clear D gene. Germline assignment: CDR1 KGHDR and CDR2 SFDVKD. The CDR3 consists of 14 residues. V lost 7 bases and J lost 0, with 9 bases in between. The CDR3 is CATSTSLAKNIQYF. The CDR3, as DNA: TGTGCCACCAGCACGTCCCTAGCCAAAAACATTCAGTACTTC.

This clonotype was detected many times. This chain joins TRBV27 and TRBJ2-1, with 10 bases that match TRBD2. The trim removed 3 bases at V and 8 bases at J, leaving 13 bases unmatched. The CDR3 extends over 17 amino acids. The germline CDR1 and CDR2 sequences are MNHEY and SMNVEV (reference sequence). The CDR3 coding sequence is TGTGCCAGCAGTTTGCTCGGGGCTAGCGGGAGTTACGATGAGCAGTTCTTC. Translating it yields CASSLLGASGSYDEQFF.

This clonotype was recorded many times. V gene TRBV12-3 or TRBV12-4 combines with J gene TRBJ1-2; D gene ambiguous. With 5 bases removed from V and 5 bases from J, the gap between germline ends came to 12 bases. This CDR3 contains 13 residues. The CDR3 loop reads CASSPYPVYGYTF. The CDR3 nucleotides are TGTGCCAGCAGTCCTTACCCTGTGTATGGCTACACCTTC.

This chain connects TRBV7-2 to TRBJ2-1, with a possible D match to TRBD2 (6 bases). The CDR3 totals 15 residues. Deletions cut 0 bases from V and 3 bases from J, with 9 bases between. Germline V gives CDR1 SGHTA, CDR2 FQGNSA. The CDR3 sequence is CASSLARDFYNEQFF. CDR3 DNA: TGTGCCAGCAGCTTAGCCCGGGACTTCTACAATGAGCAGTTCTTC. The whole variable domain, remainder taken from reference TRBV7-2 and TRBJ2-1, is GAGVSQSPSNKVTEKGKDVELRCDPISGHTALYWYRQSLGQGLEFLIYFQGNSAPDKSGLPSDRFSAERTGGSVSTLTIQRTQQEDSAVYLCASSLARDFYNEQFFGPGTRLTVL.

V gene TRBV10-1 combines with J gene TRBJ1-1; D is unclear. The CDR3 length is 13 residues. V gave up 3 bases and J gave up 1 base, with 6 bases separating them. Germline values: CDR1 WNHNN, CDR2 SYGVQD (reference sequence). CDR3 nucleotides: TGCGCCAGCAGTGATAACAAGAACACTGAAGCTTTCTTT. Protein: CASSDNKNTEAFF.

This clonotype was recorded many times. This chain joins TRBV30 and TRBJ1-5, with 10 positions matching TRBD1. V shed 4 bases, J shed 5 bases, and the junction held 5 bases outside the gene matches. Germline V gives CDR1 GTSNPN, CDR2 SVGIG (reference sequence). CDR3 length: 14 amino acids. CDR3 residues: CAWTRDRGDQPQHF. CDR3 DNA: TGTGCCTGGACCCGGGACAGGGGAGATCAGCCCCAGCATTTT.

This clonotype was detected many times. The V and J genes are TRBV6-1 and TRBJ1-1; 8 bases match TRBD1. This CDR3 has 17 residues. Germline V gene lookup returns CDR1 MNHNS and CDR2 SASEGT. Unmatched junction bases numbered 19, after V lost 5 bases and J lost 8 bases. Here the CDR3 DNA reads TGTGCCAGCAGTTCCATACAGGGGGTTGGGCGGGTTTACGAAGCTTTCTTT. Translation gives CASSSIQGVGRVYEAFF.

In the case of this clonotype: The germline gene is not matched at one end of the junction; a read error may be the cause. This sequence joins TRBV3-1 and TRBJ1-1; 7 bases match TRBD1. In germline, CDR1 is LGHDT, CDR2 YNNKEL (reference sequence). There are 15 residues in the CDR3. Written as DNA, the CDR3 is TGTGCCAGCAGCCTAGCCGGGACAGTGAACACTGAAGCTTGCTTT. This gives the protein CASSLAGTVNTEACF.